Sequencing of this T cell receptor (beta chain) was carried out in a study of beta chain features in type 1 diabetes. Concerning this clone itself: Its specificity is not known.

Every single donor gave one heparinised blood draw, and these averaged about 110 mL. Sequencing targeted expressed TCRB transcripts, as all isolated RNA had been reverse transcribed. The data were produced by immunoSEQ multiplex PCR, yet TCRdb's version contains in-frame clones alone and is incomplete. Among around 300,000 clones listed, more than 9.5% were seen once. Study-wide points: Among all four CD4+ subsets, Type 1 diabetes patients had TCRB CDR3s that were moderately but significantly shorter.

The sequenced sample consisted of naive CD4+ T cells from blood. The clonotype was recovered from a woman aged 25-40 years in good health.

CDR3 coding DNA: TGTGCCAGCAGCTCGGGACTAGCGGGAGACAATGAGCAGTTCTTC. It specifies CASSSGLAGDNEQFF. The genes are TRBV5-4 and TRBJ2-1; 14 bases match TRBD2. The CDR3 is 15 residues long. V trimming: 3 bases; J trimming: 5 bases; junction bases outside the gene matches: 1. Germline assignment: CDR1 SGHNT and CDR2 YYREEE (reference sequence). The whole variable domain, filled in from reference TRBV5-4 and TRBJ2-1, reads ETGVTQSPTHLIKTRGQQVTLRCSSQSGHNTVSWYQQALGQGPQFIFQYYREEENGRGNFPPRFSGLQFPNYSSELNVNALELDDSALYLCASSSGLAGDNEQFFGPGTRLTVL.